The next 17 T cell receptor beta chains were all read from a single sample in a study of T cell responses to AZD1222 COVID-19 vaccine. Data came from immunoSEQ multiplex PCR; TCRdb stores just in-frame clones and leaves some out. The table has roughly 70,000 clones, around 89% seen once. Here the sequenced sample was peripheral blood, taken 28 days after the second dose of the MenACWY control vaccine. These receptors originate from an adult who received the MenACWY meningococcal vaccine as a control.

The chain is built from TRBV19 and TRBJ2-7, with D possibly being TRBD2 (6 bases). CDR1 and CDR2 (germline): LNHDA, SQIVND (reference sequence). The CDR3 has 13 residues. Trimming removed 6 bases at V and 2 bases at J, with 11 bases between. This CDR3 is CASSGGKPYEQYF. CDR3 DNA: TGTGCCAGTAGCGGGGGTAAGCCCTACGAGCAGTACTTC. The whole variable domain, filled in from reference TRBV19 and TRBJ2-7, reads DGGITQSPKYLFRKEGQNVTLSCEQNLNHDAMYWYRQDPGQGLRLIYYSQIVNDFQKGDIAEGYSVSREKKESFPLTVTSAQKNPTAFYLCASSGGKPYEQYFGPGTRLTVT.

The J gene is TRBJ1-2, the V gene TRBV2; D uncertain. CDR3 length: 15 amino acids. Germline values: CDR1 SNHLY, CDR2 FYNNEI. V was shortened by 6 bases and J by 0 bases, with 14 bases between the two germline ends. The CDR3, as DNA: TGTGCCAGCAGGGAGAGAAGCAGAGCTAACTATGGCTACACCTTC. This translates into CASRERSRANYGYTF. The whole variable domain, remainder taken from reference TRBV2 and TRBJ1-2, is EPEVTQTPSHQVTQMGQEVILRCVPISNHLYFYWYRQILGQKVEFLVSFYNNEISEKSEIFDDQFSVERPDGSNFTLKIRSTKLEDSAMYFCASRERSRANYGYTFGSGTRLTVV.

V gene TRBV18 combines with J gene TRBJ2-7; 9 bases match TRBD2. Losses at the gene ends were 2 bases for V and 1 base for J; bases not matched to a gene: 0. The CDR3 consists of 14 residues. Germline CDR1 reads KGHSH; CDR2 reads LQKENI. As DNA, the CDR3 is TGTGCCAGCTCACCAAGCGGGAGGTCCTACGAGCAGTACTTC. Translated: CASSPSGRSYEQYF. The whole variable domain, filled in from reference TRBV18 and TRBJ2-7, reads NAGVMQNPRHLVRRRGQEARLRCSPMKGHSHVYWYRQLPEEGLKFMVYLQKENIIDESGMPKERFSAEFPKEGPSILRIQQVVRGDSAAYFCASSPSGRSYEQYFGPGTRLTVT.

With regard to this clone: Mismatch with germline at one junction end may stem from a read error. The rearrangement uses TRBV6-5 and TRBJ1-2; D ambiguous. The germline gives CDR1 MNHEY, CDR2 SVGAGI. There are 14 residues in the CDR3. In nucleotides, the CDR3 is TGTGCCAGCAGTTACTCGTCTCAACAGAGAACTATCTTCTTC. Translating gives CASSYSSQQRTIFF.

The chain combines TRBV28 with TRBJ1-1; the D is unclear. Germline CDR1 is MDHEN and CDR2 is SYDVKM. Trimming took off 4 bases at V and 6 bases at J, with 21 bases between the two ends. This CDR3 comprises 16 residues. The CDR3 spells CASSSQGGSPRAEAFF. The CDR3 nucleotides are TGTGCCAGCAGTTCGCAAGGTGGGTCTCCGCGGGCTGAAGCTTTCTTT.

The chain couples TRBV25-1 to TRBJ2-2; D remains unclear. Trimming pared 1 base from V and 5 bases from J, leaving 11 bases between. Per germline, CDR1 MGHDK and CDR2 SYGVNS. The CDR3 loop spans 15 amino acids. CDR3 in amino acids: CASSEWGGETGELFF. In DNA, the CDR3 is TGTGCCAGCAGTGAATGGGGTGGGGAAACCGGGGAGCTGTTTTTT.

The genes are TRBV28 and TRBJ1-1; TRBD1 might be the D (5 bases). The germline V gene has CDR1 MDHEN and CDR2 SYDVKM. The CDR3 consists of 14 residues. V lost 4 bases and J 7 bases, leaving 16 bases between the germline ends. CDR3: CASSSPGERGEAFF. CDR3 DNA: TGTGCCAGCAGTTCACCGGGGGAAAGAGGTGAAGCTTTCTTT.

V is TRBV27 and J is TRBJ2-5; D not certain. Deletions cut 2 bases from V and 4 bases from J, with 5 bases between. Germline CDR1 and CDR2: MNHEY and SMNVEV (reference sequence). The CDR3 contains 12 residues. CDR3 region: CASSLTGETQYF. Written as DNA, the CDR3 is TGTGCCAGCAGTTTAACCGGAGAGACCCAGTACTTC.

The table lists this clone with a count of one. The V and J genes are TRBV24-1 and TRBJ2-7; D possibly matches TRBD1 or TRBD2 (5 bases each). The CDR3 spans 18 residues. Germline values: CDR1 KGHDR, CDR2 SFDVKD. V lost 4 bases to trimming and J lost 3 bases, with 24 bases between them. For the CDR3, the DNA is TGTGCCACCAGTGAATTCATATCCCCGGGACGGACTTTCTACGAGCAGTACTTC. It is translated as CATSEFISPGRTFYEQYF.

This clone was seen a single time. The V call is TRBV5-8, the J call TRBJ1-6; 7 nucleotides align to TRBD1. V shed 4 bases, J shed 4 bases, and the junction held 11 bases outside the gene matches. This CDR3 spans 17 amino acids. In germline, CDR1 is SGHTS, CDR2 YDEGEE. The CDR3 nucleotides are TGTGCCAGCAGCCCTTTCCGGGGACAGTTATATAATTCACCCCTCCACTTT. This codes for CASSPFRGQLYNSPLHF.

This chain joins TRBV6-2 or TRBV6-3 and TRBJ2-7; D remains unclear. Trimming removed 3 bases at V and 1 base at J, with 10 bases between. The CDR3 spans 14 residues. Germline assignment: CDR1 MNHEY and CDR2 SVGEGT. The CDR3 nucleotides read TGTGCCAGCAGTTATACTATTACTTCCTACGAGCAGTACTTC. The encoded protein is CASSYTITSYEQYF.

The rearrangement joins TRBV9 to TRBJ1-4; TRBD1 matches at 7 bases. Germline V gene sequence: CDR1 SGDLS, CDR2 YYNGEE. Trimming cost V 3 bases and J 6 bases; bases outside gene matches: 5. The length of the CDR3 is 14 residues. The CDR3 spells CASSGDRVDEKLFF. For the CDR3, the DNA is TGTGCCAGCAGCGGCGACAGGGTAGATGAAAAACTGTTTTTT.

V is TRBV28 and J is TRBJ1-1; D may be TRBD1 (5 bases). CDR1 and CDR2 (germline): MDHEN, SYDVKM. V was cut by 1 base and J by 2 bases, with 26 bases left in between. This CDR3 has 20 residues. The DNA for the CDR3 is TGTGCCAGCAGTTTATTAGGTTGGGGAGGGCAGGGCTCTTCTAACACTGAAGCTTTCTTT. Translating gives CASSLLGWGGQGSSNTEAFF.

The chain links TRBV7-9 to TRBJ1-5, with a possible D match to TRBD1 (6 bases). CDR3 size: 16 residues. Germline V gives CDR1 SEHNR, CDR2 FQNEAQ (reference sequence). The V and J ends lost 4 bases and 2 bases respectively, with 15 bases between them. This CDR3 reads CASSSLGAGGNQPQHF. CDR3 sequence (DNA): TGTGCCAGCAGCTCCTTGGGGGCAGGAGGCAATCAGCCCCAGCATTTT.

The chain recombines TRBV6-5 with TRBJ2-2; D tentatively fits TRBD1 or TRBD2 (6 bases each). CDR1 and CDR2 from the germline V gene are MNHEY and SVGAGI. The CDR3 spans 13 residues. Deletions cut 8 bases from V and 7 bases from J, with 14 bases between. This CDR3 reads CASHGRGLGELFF. CDR3 DNA sequence: TGTGCCAGCCACGGCAGGGGACTCGGGGAGCTGTTTTTT.

Only one count was recorded for this clone. This chain joins TRBV6-6 and TRBJ1-3, with a possible D match to TRBD1 (5 bases). There are 16 residues in the CDR3. The germline V gene has CDR1 MNHNY and CDR2 SVGAGI (reference sequence). V shed 5 bases and J shed 0 bases, with 14 bases lying between them. This CDR3 is CASSRRDGGSGNTIYF. CDR3 DNA: TGTGCCAGCAGTCGACGGGACGGGGGCTCTGGAAACACCATATATTTT.

The chain combines TRBV28 with TRBJ2-1; 11 bases match TRBD2. CDR3 size: 15 residues. The V gene end was trimmed by 6 bases and the J gene end by 5 bases; junction bases not matched to a gene: 6. Germline V gene lookup returns CDR1 MDHEN and CDR2 SYDVKM. This CDR3 reads CASSRTSGGDNEQFF. The CDR3 bases are TGTGCCAGCAGCCGAACTAGCGGGGGAGACAATGAGCAGTTCTTC.